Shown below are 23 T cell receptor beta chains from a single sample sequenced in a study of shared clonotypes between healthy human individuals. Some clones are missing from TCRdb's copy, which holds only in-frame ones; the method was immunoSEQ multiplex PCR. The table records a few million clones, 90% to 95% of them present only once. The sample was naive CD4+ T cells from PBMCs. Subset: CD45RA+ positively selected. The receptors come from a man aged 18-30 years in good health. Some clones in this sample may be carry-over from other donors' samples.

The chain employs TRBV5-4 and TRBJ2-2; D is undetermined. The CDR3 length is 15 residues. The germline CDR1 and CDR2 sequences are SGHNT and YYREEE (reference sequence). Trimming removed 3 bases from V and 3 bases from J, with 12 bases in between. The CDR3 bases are TGTGCCAGCAGCTCCGTTGTAGGCTACACCGGGGAGCTGTTTTTT. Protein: CASSSVVGYTGELFF.

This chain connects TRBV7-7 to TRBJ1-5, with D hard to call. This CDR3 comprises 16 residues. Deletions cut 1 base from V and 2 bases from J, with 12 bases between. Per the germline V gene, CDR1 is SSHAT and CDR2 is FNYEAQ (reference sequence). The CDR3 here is CASSLGSGMGNQPQHF. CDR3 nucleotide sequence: TGTGCCAGCAGCTTAGGGTCGGGGATGGGCAATCAGCCCCAGCATTTT.

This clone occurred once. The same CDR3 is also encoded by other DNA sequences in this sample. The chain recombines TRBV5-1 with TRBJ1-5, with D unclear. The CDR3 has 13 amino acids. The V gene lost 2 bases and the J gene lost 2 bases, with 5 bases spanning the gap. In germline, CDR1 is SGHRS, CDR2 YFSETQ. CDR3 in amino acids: CASSFSGNQPQHF. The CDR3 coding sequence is TGCGCCAGCAGCTTTAGCGGCAATCAGCCCCAGCATTTT.

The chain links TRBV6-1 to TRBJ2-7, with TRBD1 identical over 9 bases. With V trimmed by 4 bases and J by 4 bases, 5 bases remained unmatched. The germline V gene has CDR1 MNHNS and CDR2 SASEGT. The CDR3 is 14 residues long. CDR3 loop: CASSVTGGIYEQYF. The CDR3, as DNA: TGTGCCAGCAGTGTGACAGGGGGAATTTACGAGCAGTACTTC.

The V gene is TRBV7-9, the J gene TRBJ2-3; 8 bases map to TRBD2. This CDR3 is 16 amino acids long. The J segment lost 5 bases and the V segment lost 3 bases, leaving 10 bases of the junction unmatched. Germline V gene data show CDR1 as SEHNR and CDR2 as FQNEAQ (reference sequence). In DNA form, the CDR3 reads TGTGCCAGCAGCTTGATGGGAGCGGGAGATCTAGATACGCAGTATTTT. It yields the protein CASSLMGAGDLDTQYF.

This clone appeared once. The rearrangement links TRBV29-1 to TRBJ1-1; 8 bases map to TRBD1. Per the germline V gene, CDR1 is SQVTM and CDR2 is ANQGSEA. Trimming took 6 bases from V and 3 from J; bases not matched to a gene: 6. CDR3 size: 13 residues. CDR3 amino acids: CSVRTGTHTEAFF. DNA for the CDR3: TGCAGCGTCCGGACAGGGACCCACACTGAAGCTTTCTTT.

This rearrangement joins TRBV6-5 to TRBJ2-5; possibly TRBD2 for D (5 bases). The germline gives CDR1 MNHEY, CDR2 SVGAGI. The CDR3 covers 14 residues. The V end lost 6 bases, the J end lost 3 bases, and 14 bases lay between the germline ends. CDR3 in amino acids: CASSPRGWEETQYF. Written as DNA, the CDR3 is TGTGCCAGCAGCCCCCGGGGATGGGAAGAGACCCAGTACTTC.

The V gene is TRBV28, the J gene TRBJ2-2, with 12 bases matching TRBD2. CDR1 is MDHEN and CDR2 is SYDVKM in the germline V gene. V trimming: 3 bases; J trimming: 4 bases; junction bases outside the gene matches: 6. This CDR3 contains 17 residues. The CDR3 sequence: CASSFSGLAGTTGELFF. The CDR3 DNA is TGTGCCAGCAGTTTTTCCGGACTAGCGGGAACCACCGGGGAGCTGTTTTTT.

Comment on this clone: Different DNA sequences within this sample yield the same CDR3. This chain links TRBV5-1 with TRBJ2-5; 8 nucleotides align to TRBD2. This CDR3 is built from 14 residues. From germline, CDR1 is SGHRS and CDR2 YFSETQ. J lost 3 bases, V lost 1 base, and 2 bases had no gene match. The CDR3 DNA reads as TGCGCCAGCAGCTTGACTAGCGGAGAAGAGACCCAGTACTTC. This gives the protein CASSLTSGEETQYF.

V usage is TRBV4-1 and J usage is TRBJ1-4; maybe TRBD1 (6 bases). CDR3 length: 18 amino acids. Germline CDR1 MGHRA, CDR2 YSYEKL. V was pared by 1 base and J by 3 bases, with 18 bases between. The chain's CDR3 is CASSQAANPGAANEKLFF. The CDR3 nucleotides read TGCGCCAGCAGCCAAGCGGCAAATCCAGGGGCAGCTAATGAAAAACTGTTTTTT.

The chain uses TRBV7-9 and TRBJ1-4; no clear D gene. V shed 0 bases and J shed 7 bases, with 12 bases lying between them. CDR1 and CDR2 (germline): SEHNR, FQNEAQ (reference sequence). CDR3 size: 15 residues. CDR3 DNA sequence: TGTGCCAGCAGCTTAGCGGACGGGGTCGGTGAAAAACTGTTTTTT. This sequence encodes CASSLADGVGEKLFF.

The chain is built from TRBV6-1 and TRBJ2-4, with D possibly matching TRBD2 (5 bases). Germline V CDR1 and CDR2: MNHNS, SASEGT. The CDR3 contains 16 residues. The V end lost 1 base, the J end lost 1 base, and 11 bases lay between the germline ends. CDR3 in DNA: TGTGCCAGCAGTGAAGGTCTGTGGGAGGCCAAAAACATTCAGTACTTC. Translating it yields CASSEGLWEAKNIQYF.

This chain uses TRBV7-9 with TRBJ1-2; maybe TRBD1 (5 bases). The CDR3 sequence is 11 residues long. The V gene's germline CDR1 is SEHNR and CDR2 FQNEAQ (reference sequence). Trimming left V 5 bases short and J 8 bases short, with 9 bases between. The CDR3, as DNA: TGTGCCAGCAGCGCAGGGTTCGGCTACACCTTC. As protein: CASSAGFGYTF. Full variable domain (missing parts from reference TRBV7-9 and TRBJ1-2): DTGVSQNPRHKITKRGQNVTFRCDPISEHNRLYWYRQTLGQGPEFLTYFQNEAQLEKSRLLSDRFSAERPKGSFSTLEIQRTEQGDSAMYLCASSAGFGYTFGSGTRLTVV.

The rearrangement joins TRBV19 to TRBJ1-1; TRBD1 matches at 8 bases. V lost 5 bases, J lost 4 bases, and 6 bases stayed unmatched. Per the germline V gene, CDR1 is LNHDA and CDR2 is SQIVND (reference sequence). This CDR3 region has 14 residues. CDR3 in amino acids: CASSPRTGSTEAFF. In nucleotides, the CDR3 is TGTGCCAGTAGTCCCCGGACAGGGTCCACTGAAGCTTTCTTT.

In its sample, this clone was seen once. The DNA for the CDR3 is TGTGCCAGCAGCCAGCGGACTAGCGGGGGCACAGATACGCAGTATTTT. Amino acid sequence: CASSQRTSGGTDTQYF. The chain combines TRBV7-9 with TRBJ2-3; 12 bases line up with TRBD2. Germline CDR1 reads SEHNR; CDR2 reads FQNEAQ (reference sequence). This CDR3 has 16 amino acids. With V trimmed by 5 bases and J by 1 base, 4 bases remained unmatched.

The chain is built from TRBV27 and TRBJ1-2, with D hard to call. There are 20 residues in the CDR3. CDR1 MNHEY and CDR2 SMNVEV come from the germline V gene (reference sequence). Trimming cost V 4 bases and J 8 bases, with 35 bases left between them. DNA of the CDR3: TGTGCCAGCAGTTCTCGGAACTTTAAGATCACAGCCAATACAATCCGCGGCTACACCTTC. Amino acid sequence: CASSSRNFKITANTIRGYTF.

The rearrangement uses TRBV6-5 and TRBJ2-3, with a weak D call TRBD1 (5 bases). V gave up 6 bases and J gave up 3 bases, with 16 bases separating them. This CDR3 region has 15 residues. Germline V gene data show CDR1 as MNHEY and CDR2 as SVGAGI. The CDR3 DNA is TGTGCCAGCAGCCCTACCCTTAGGGGTACAGATACGCAGTATTTT. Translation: CASSPTLRGTDTQYF.

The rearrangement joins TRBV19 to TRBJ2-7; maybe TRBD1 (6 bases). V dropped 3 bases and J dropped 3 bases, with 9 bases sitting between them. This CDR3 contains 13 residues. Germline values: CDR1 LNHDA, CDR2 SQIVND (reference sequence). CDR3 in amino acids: CASSMGTNYEQYF. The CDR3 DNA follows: TGTGCCAGTAGTATGGGGACAAACTACGAGCAGTACTTC.

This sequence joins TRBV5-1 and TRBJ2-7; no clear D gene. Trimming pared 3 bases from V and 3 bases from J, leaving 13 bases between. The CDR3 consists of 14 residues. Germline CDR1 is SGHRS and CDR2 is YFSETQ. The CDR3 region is CASSSGSSLYEQYF. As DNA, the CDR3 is TGCGCCAGCAGCTCCGGCTCATCCCTCTACGAGCAGTACTTC. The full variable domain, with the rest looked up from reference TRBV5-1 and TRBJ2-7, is KAGVTQTPRYLIKTRGQQVTLSCSPISGHRSVSWYQQTPGQGLQFLFEYFSETQRNKGNFPGRFSGRQFSNSRSEMNVSTLELGDSALYLCASSSGSSLYEQYFGPGTRLTVT.

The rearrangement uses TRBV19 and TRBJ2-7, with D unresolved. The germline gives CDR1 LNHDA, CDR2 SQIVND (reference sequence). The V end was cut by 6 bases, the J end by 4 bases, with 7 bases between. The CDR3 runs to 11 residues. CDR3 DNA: TGTGCCAGTAGGGGGAATTACGAGCAGTACTTC. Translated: CASRGNYEQYF.

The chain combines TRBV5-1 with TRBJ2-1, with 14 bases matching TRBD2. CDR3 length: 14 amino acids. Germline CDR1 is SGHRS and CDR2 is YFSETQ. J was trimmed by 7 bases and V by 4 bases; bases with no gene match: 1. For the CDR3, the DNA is TGCGCCAGCAGCCGGACTAGCGGGAGGAATGAGCAGTTCTTC. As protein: CASSRTSGRNEQFF.

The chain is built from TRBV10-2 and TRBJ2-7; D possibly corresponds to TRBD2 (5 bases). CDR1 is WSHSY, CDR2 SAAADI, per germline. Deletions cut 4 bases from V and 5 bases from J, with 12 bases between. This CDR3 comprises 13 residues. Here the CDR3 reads CASSVRGYDEQYF. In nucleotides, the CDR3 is TGCGCCAGCAGTGTTAGAGGGTATGACGAGCAGTACTTC.

The CDR3 region has the DNA TGTGCCAGCAGCACGGGACAGTCTTATGGCTACACCTTC. Its translation: CASSTGQSYGYTF. The chain has TRBV28 and TRBJ1-2, with 7 nucleotides matching TRBD1. The CDR3 extends over 13 amino acids. The V and J ends lost 6 bases and 5 bases, in that order; junction bases with no gene match: 6. Germline CDR1 reads MDHEN; CDR2 reads SYDVKM.